This T cell receptor (beta chain) was obtained from a study of CD8 T cells in Susac syndrome. CDR1 and CDR2 (germline): LNHDA, SQIVND (reference sequence). The V end lost 3 bases, the J end lost 5 bases, and 10 bases lay between the germline ends. This CDR3 comprises 13 residues. Both CD4+ and CD8+ T cells were negatively isolated, and TEMRA cells underwent FACS enrichment. After extraction with the RNeasy kit, about 0.45 to 1 ug of the RNA was reverse transcribed using random hexamers. TCRdb ran MiXCR on the immunoSEQ multiplex PCR reads and lists one entry per CDR3 protein. The sample shows 150,000 to 200,000 distinct CDR3 sequences, more than 85% of them seen only once.

The sequence came from a human donor with Susac syndrome. Specimen: CD4+ T cells from PBMCs. The rearrangement joins TRBV19 to TRBJ1-1; the D gene is possibly TRBD1 (6 bases). The CDR3 spells CASSMRGATEAFF. The CDR3 coding sequence is TGTGCCAGTAGTATGAGGGGGGCAACTGAAGCTTTCTTT.